One sample yielded the 25 T cell receptor beta chains listed below, sequenced in a study of human T cells and chemical hapten exposure. TCRdb itself ran the RACE reads through MiXCR, one entry per CDR3 protein. Altogether about 40,000 distinct CDR3 sequences are present, about 11% being singletons, with the ten largest covering about 6%. The time point is: pre-sensitization, week 0. Treatment given: therapeutic diphenylcyclopropenone sensitization with weekly scalp DPC. Sequencing used whole blood, obtained in connection with sensitization to the hapten diphenylcyclopropenone (DPC). The origin of the receptors is a man aged 25-45 years with alopecia areata. Some clones in this sample may be carry-over from other donors' samples.

The gene calls are TRBV5-4 and TRBJ2-7; 10 positions match TRBD1. The V gene's germline CDR1 is SGHNT and CDR2 YYREEE (reference sequence). The CDR3 totals 14 residues. Trimming at V came to 5 bases and at J to 6 bases, leaving 8 bases not matched to a gene. DNA for the CDR3: TGTGCCAGCAGTCTACGACAGGGGGCGGGCGAGCAGTACTTC. It codes for CASSLRQGAGEQYF.

The chain carries TRBV6-2 or TRBV6-3 and TRBJ1-6, with D perhaps TRBD1 (5 bases). Germline V gene lookup returns CDR1 MNHEY and CDR2 SVGEGT. The CDR3 covers 10 residues. V lost 5 bases, J lost 15 bases, and 8 bases lay in between. This CDR3 is CASSNRILHF. The CDR3 DNA reads TGTGCCAGCAGTAACAGGATCCTCCACTTT.

Many counts were recorded for this clonotype. This sequence joins TRBV6-5 and TRBJ2-3, with 10 bases matching TRBD2. Germline V gene sequence: CDR1 MNHEY, CDR2 SVGAGI. The CDR3 spans 15 residues. J was trimmed by 6 bases and V by 6 bases; bases with no gene match: 9. CDR3 protein: CASRVLLAGSDTQYF. The CDR3 nucleotides read TGTGCCAGCAGGGTCCTACTAGCGGGATCCGATACGCAGTATTTT.

This clonotype was observed a few times. The V gene is TRBV10-3, the J gene TRBJ1-3; D is perhaps TRBD1 (5 bases). With 10 bases removed from V and 1 base from J, the gap between germline ends came to 14 bases. Germline CDR1 is ENHRY and CDR2 is SYGVKD. The CDR3 extends over 14 amino acids. CDR3 amino acids: CATTEGRSGNTIYF. The CDR3 bases are TGTGCCACGACTGAGGGGAGGTCTGGAAACACCATATATTTT.

In this sample, this clonotype turned up a few times. The chain recombines TRBV15 with TRBJ1-2, with D possibly TRBD1 on 6 matching bases. The CDR3 extends over 18 amino acids. V gave up 0 bases and J gave up 4 bases, with 21 bases separating them. Germline V CDR1 and CDR2: LNHNV, YYDKDF (reference sequence). CDR3 protein: CATSRDPSSVRTAYGYTF. CDR3 nucleotide sequence: TGTGCCACCAGCAGAGATCCCTCTAGTGTACGGACAGCCTATGGCTACACCTTC.

This clonotype turned up a few times. The chain employs TRBV10-3 and TRBJ2-7; TRBD1 aligns across 7 bases. V lost 7 bases and J lost 0; bases outside the gene matches: 6. This CDR3 spans 14 amino acids. From germline, CDR1 is ENHRY and CDR2 SYGVKD. The CDR3 reads CAITKGQSSYEQYF. Here the CDR3 DNA reads TGTGCCATCACAAAGGGACAGAGCTCCTACGAGCAGTACTTC.

This clonotype was counted between two and nine times. The V and J genes are TRBV7-2 and TRBJ1-3, with D perhaps matching TRBD1 (5 bases). Germline V gene sequence: CDR1 SGHTA, CDR2 FQGNSA. Trimming shortened V by 5 bases and J by 3 bases, and 14 bases separated the two germline ends. CDR3 size: 15 residues. The CDR3 DNA reads TGTGCCAGCAGCCTCAGGAGGGGCGTTGGAAACACCATATATTTT. It is translated as CASSLRRGVGNTIYF. Using reference TRBV7-2 and TRBJ1-3 for the parts outside the CDR3, the full variable domain is GAGVSQSPSNKVTEKGKDVELRCDPISGHTALYWYRQSLGQGLEFLIYFQGNSAPDKSGLPSDRFSAERTGGSVSTLTIQRTQQEDSAVYLCASSLRRGVGNTIYFGEGSWLTVV.

This clonotype was seen a few times. The chain combines TRBV4-2 with TRBJ1-1; 8 nucleotides agree with TRBD1. V shed 4 bases and J 4 bases; nucleotides not matched to a gene: 5. Germline-derived CDR1 and CDR2 are LGHNA and YNFKEQ. This CDR3 is 14 amino acids long. The CDR3 protein is CASSLTGVSTEAFF. CDR3 DNA sequence: TGTGCCAGCAGCCTGACAGGGGTGAGCACTGAAGCTTTCTTT.

This clonotype was counted between two and nine times. The chain links TRBV12-3 or TRBV12-4 to TRBJ2-6; 9 bases align to TRBD1. Trimming removed 6 bases from V and 2 bases from J; junction bases left unmatched: 11. The CDR3 has 18 residues. The CDR3 is CASSQPGQGRAGANVLTF. The DNA for the CDR3 is TGTGCCAGCAGCCAGCCGGGACAGGGACGAGCTGGGGCCAACGTCCTGACTTTC.

V gene TRBV9 combines with J gene TRBJ2-3, with no clear D. The CDR3 loop spans 14 amino acids. The V end lost 7 bases, the J end lost 1 base, and 13 bases lay between the germline ends. Germline values: CDR1 SGDLS, CDR2 YYNGEE. CDR3 DNA sequence: TGTGCCAGCTTCCGCCTCACGGGCACAGATACGCAGTATTTT. Protein product: CASFRLTGTDTQYF.

This clonotype was counted ten times or more. This sequence joins TRBV3-1 and TRBJ1-6; D ambiguous. This CDR3 contains 15 residues. V lost 2 bases and J lost 8, with 13 bases in between. Germline loops: CDR1 LGHDT, CDR2 YNNKEL (reference sequence). The CDR3 spells CASSQMSVGDSPLHF. The DNA for the CDR3 is TGTGCCAGCAGCCAAATGTCCGTCGGGGATTCACCCCTCCACTTT.

Ten or more counts support this clonotype. The chain joins TRBV2 to TRBJ1-1; the D gene is possibly TRBD1 (5 bases). The CDR3 has 15 residues. In germline, CDR1 is SNHLY, CDR2 FYNNEI. Trimming removed 5 bases from V and 2 bases from J, with 15 bases in between. The CDR3 region is CASSPSWGINTEAFF. As DNA, the CDR3 is TGTGCCAGCAGTCCCTCCTGGGGGATTAACACTGAAGCTTTCTTT.

The chain couples TRBV5-1 to TRBJ2-5; 7 bases map to TRBD1. V was clipped by 5 bases and J by 5 bases; unmatched bases: 9. The germline gives CDR1 SGHRS, CDR2 YFSETQ. The CDR3 totals 14 residues. The CDR3 DNA is TGCGCCAGCAGGTGGTACGACAGGGTCGAGACCCAGTACTTC. Translation: CASRWYDRVETQYF.

This clonotype was seen repeatedly, ten times or more. The chain links TRBV3-1 to TRBJ1-3; unclear D gene. Germline V gene data show CDR1 as LGHDT and CDR2 as YNNKEL (reference sequence). V gave up 4 bases and J gave up 0 bases, with 10 bases separating them. The CDR3 is 15 residues long. CDR3 coding DNA: TGTGCCAGCAGCCCGCGGGGTTACTCTGGAAACACCATATATTTT. It yields the protein CASSPRGYSGNTIYF.

This clonotype was picked up many times. The chain combines TRBV6-2 or TRBV6-3 with TRBJ2-5; TRBD2 agrees at 8 bases. This CDR3 has 16 residues. Trimming took 5 bases from V and 5 from J; bases not matched to a gene: 13. The germline gives CDR1 MNHEY, CDR2 SVGEGT. Here the CDR3 reads CASSAGLARGTETQYF. CDR3 sequence (DNA): TGTGCCAGCAGTGCCGGACTAGCTCGGGGTACGGAGACCCAGTACTTC.

This clonotype was observed a few times. The rearrangement uses TRBV15 and TRBJ2-5, with TRBD1 as a possible D gene (5 bases). This CDR3 is built from 15 residues. The V gene's germline CDR1 is LNHNV and CDR2 YYDKDF (reference sequence). The ends were cut back, 5 bases at V and 4 bases at J, with 17 bases in the middle. The CDR3 region has the DNA TGTGCCACCAGCTACCCACAGGTCTCATTAGAGACCCAGTACTTC. Translating it yields CATSYPQVSLETQYF.

This chain joins TRBV12-3 or TRBV12-4 and TRBJ2-4; D ambiguous. The CDR3 totals 17 residues. The germline V and J ends were trimmed by 0 bases and 0 bases, with 12 bases remaining between them. The CDR3 coding sequence is TGTGCCAGCAGTTTAGCACTCAGCCAACTAGCCAAAAACATTCAGTACTTC. Encoded protein: CASSLALSQLAKNIQYF.

In its sample, this clonotype was seen many times. J is TRBJ2-1 and V is TRBV20-1; no definite D call. CDR1 is DFQATT, CDR2 SNEGSKA, per germline (reference sequence). CDR3 length: 12 residues. Trimming pared 1 base from V and 6 bases from J, leaving 7 bases between. The CDR3 region is CSARGGVNEQFF. CDR3 DNA: TGCAGTGCTAGAGGTGGGGTCAATGAGCAGTTCTTC.

This clonotype was seen at least ten times. The chain recombines TRBV2 with TRBJ2-1; 7 bases align to TRBD2. The V gene end was trimmed by 5 bases and the J gene end by 15 bases; junction bases not matched to a gene: 10. Per germline, CDR1 SNHLY and CDR2 FYNNEI. CDR3 size: 12 residues. For the CDR3, the DNA is TGTGCCAGCAGTTACACTAGCGTCGGGCCGTTCTTC. Translation: CASSYTSVGPFF.

This clonotype turned up a few times. J is TRBJ2-3 and V is TRBV20-1, with D tentatively TRBD2 (6 bases). Germline loops: CDR1 DFQATT, CDR2 SNEGSKA (reference sequence). There are 13 residues in the CDR3. V dropped 5 bases and J dropped 1 base, with 10 bases sitting between them. CDR3 protein: CSALSGRTDTQYF. The DNA for the CDR3 is TGCAGTGCTCTCAGCGGGCGCACAGATACGCAGTATTTT.

This clonotype was seen a few times. The chain employs TRBV11-3 and TRBJ2-1; TRBD2 aligns across 8 bases. The CDR3 runs 14 residues. The germline gives CDR1 SGHNT, CDR2 YENEEA. Trimming took 7 bases from V and 6 from J; bases not matched to a gene: 8. The CDR3 region is CASKRESSGNEQFF. CDR3 DNA: TGTGCCAGCAAGCGGGAGTCATCTGGCAATGAGCAGTTCTTC.

The J gene is TRBJ1-5, the V gene TRBV24-1, with D tentatively TRBD1 (5 bases). The CDR3 contains 14 residues. V was trimmed by 7 bases and J by 0 bases, leaving 9 bases between them. Germline lookup yields CDR1 KGHDR and CDR2 SFDVKD. As DNA, the CDR3 is TGTGCCACCAGCCGGGACGGTAGCAATCAGCCCCAGCATTTT. This sequence encodes CATSRDGSNQPQHF.

There are many counts of this clonotype. The gene calls are TRBV7-9 and TRBJ1-4, with unresolved D. Trimming pared 5 bases from V and 4 bases from J, leaving 14 bases between. This CDR3 spans 15 amino acids. Germline V lookup: CDR1 SEHNR, CDR2 FQNEAQ (reference sequence). CDR3 nucleotides: TGTGCCAGCAGCCAGACGGGGTCGGGTAATGAAAAACTGTTTTTT. Its protein product is CASSQTGSGNEKLFF.

The chain has TRBV25-1 and TRBJ2-5; no definite D call. V was cut by 4 bases and J by 2 bases, with 5 bases left in between. CDR1 and CDR2 (germline): MGHDK, SYGVNS. This CDR3 is 12 amino acids long. This CDR3 reads CASSVGQETQYF. The CDR3 nucleotides are TGTGCCAGCAGTGTAGGGCAAGAGACCCAGTACTTC.

This chain links TRBV5-4 with TRBJ2-7, with D perhaps matching TRBD1 or TRBD2 (5 bases each). The CDR3 runs to 13 residues. Trimming took 7 bases from V and 5 from J, leaving 16 bases between them. Germline CDR1 SGHNT, CDR2 YYREEE (reference sequence). CDR3 nucleotides: TGTGCCAGCGGTCCGGGGCCAAGTGACGAGCAGTACGTC. Amino acids: CASGPGPSDEQYV.